Listed below are T cell receptor beta chains from one sample, sequenced in a study of tumor and adjacent non-tumor tissue in lung cancer. TCRdb re-derived calls from the multiplex PCR reads in MiXCR, one entry per CDR3 protein. The data hold around 40,000 distinct CDR3 sequences, with roughly 66% observed a single time. Material: distant non-tumor lung tissue. These receptors were collected from a man aged 50-60 years with non-small cell lung cancer. The CDR3 runs from the conserved cysteine through the conserved F or W. D genes are given only for firm matches. Clone size is given for some rows only: seen once, a few or many times, or a class if the clone is expanded.

j_call,v_call,d_call,clone_size,cdr3_aa,cdr3_nt
TRBJ2-3,TRBV6-6,TRBD2,NA,CASSYRTSGRGSTDTQYF,TGTGCCAGCAGTTACAGGACTAGCGGGAGGGGATCGACAGATACGCAGTATTTT
TRBJ2-3,TRBV7-8,TRBD2,many,CASSLPSGGAGTQYF,TGTGCCAGCAGCTTACCTAGCGGGGGGGCGGGTACGCAGTATTTT
TRBJ2-3,TRBV4-1,TRBD2,NA,CASSQELAGGMDMQYF,TGCGCCAGCAGCCAAGAACTAGCGGGAGGCATGGATATGCAGTATTTT
TRBJ2-5,TRBV6-2/TRBV6-3,NA,many,CASSYFAVLRVETQYF,TGTGCCAGCAGTTACTTCGCCGTCCTCAGGGTGGAGACCCAGTACTTC
TRBJ2-2,TRBV14,NA,NA,CARSPQAGPTGQLFF,TGTGCCCGCAGCCCCCAGGCGGGCCCCACTGGGCAGCTGTTTTTT
TRBJ2-7,TRBV2,TRBD1,NA,CVSSEEQWGQGTYEQYF,TGTGTCAGCAGCGAAGAACAGTGGGGACAGGGGACCTACGAGCAGTACTTC
TRBJ1-1,TRBV4-2,NA,many,CASSQELLMNTEAFF,TGTGCCAGCAGCCAAGAATTGCTTATGAACACTGAAGCTTTCTTT
TRBJ2-7,TRBV12-3/TRBV12-4,TRBD2,NA,CASSTTSGRAYEQNF,TGTGCCAGCAGTACCACTAGCGGGAGGGCCTACGAACAGAACTTC
TRBJ2-1,TRBV20-1,NA,NA,CSAETTETRGDEQFF,TGCAGTGCCGAGACGACCGAGACTAGGGGTGATGAGCAGTTCTTC
TRBJ1-1,TRBV28,NA,NA,CDNSIRLNTEAFF,TGTGACAACAGTATCAGACTTAACACTGAAGCTTTCTTT
TRBJ2-3,TRBV29-1,TRBD2,many,CSVEGAASGRAGMQYF,TGCAGCGTTGAAGGAGCGGCTAGCGGGAGGGCCGGTATGCAGTATTTT
TRBJ2-4,TRBV6-1,NA,NA,CASSSKNSGSLKNIQYF,TGTGCCAGCAGTAGCAAAAACTCAGGATCGCTCAAAAACATTCAGTACTTC
TRBJ2-2,TRBV14,NA,NA,CVSSYGTPNIGELFF,TGTGTCAGCAGCTATGGGACACCGAACATCGGGGAGCTGTTTTTT
TRBJ2-3,TRBV10-2,TRBD2,NA,CASNEARGTSTYTQYF,TGCGCCAGCAATGAAGCTCGAGGGACTAGCACATATACGCAGTATTTT
TRBJ1-6,TRBV9,NA,NA,CASSVGRSNSPLHF,TGTGCCAGCAGCGTAGGGAGGTCTAATTCACCCCTCCACTTT
TRBJ1-1,TRBV11-2,TRBD1,NA,CANSLGGTGNTAAFF,TGTGCCAACAGCTTAGGGGGGACAGGGAACACTGCAGCTTTCTTT
TRBJ2-5,TRBV4-1,NA,medium-sized,CASSARGSTETQYF,TGCGCCAGCAGCGCCCGGGGGAGTACAGAGACCCAGTACTTC
TRBJ1-3,TRBV7-9,NA,NA,CASSLEGSGNTIYF,TGTGCCAGCAGCTTAGAAGGTTCCGGAAACACCATATATTTT
TRBJ2-4,TRBV29-1,NA,NA,CSVGGSSAKNIQCF,TGCAGCGTTGGGGGGTCTTCTGCCAAAAACATTCAGTGCTTC
TRBJ2-1,TRBV10-3,NA,many,CAISDGQRGQFF,TGTGCCATCAGTGATGGGCAACGGGGGCAGTTCTTC
TRBJ2-7,TRBV11-2,TRBD1,NA,CASSLTLTGQAMVQYF,TGTGCCAGCAGCTTAACCCTTACGGGACAGGCTATGGTGCAGTACTTC
TRBJ2-5,TRBV28,NA,NA,CASTPRGVFETQYF,TGTGCCAGCACCCCGAGGGGGGTCTTTGAGACCCAGTACTTC
TRBJ1-2,TRBV5-6,NA,NA,CVSSDRHSTANYGYTF,TGTGTCAGCAGCGACCGCCACTCAACAGCAAACTATGGCTACACCTTC
TRBJ2-1,TRBV10-1,TRBD2,many,CASNRYGTSGRALTNEQFF,TGCGCCAGCAACCGATATGGGACTAGCGGGAGGGCCCTTACCAATGAGCAGTTCTTC
TRBJ2-1,TRBV2,TRBD2,few,CASRLAGGSSYNEQFF,TGTGCCAGCAGACTAGCGGGGGGGAGCTCCTACAATGAGCAGTTCTTC
TRBJ1-4,TRBV6-5,NA,many,CASSQGPLNEKLFF,TGTGCCAGCAGTCAGGGGCCCCTTAATGAAAAACTGTTTTTT
TRBJ2-3,TRBV12-3/TRBV12-4,TRBD2,many,CASSLMRETDTQYF,TGTGCCAGCAGTTTAATGCGGGAGACAGATACGCAGTATTTT
TRBJ2-1,TRBV11-3,NA,NA,CGSSASYRDERFF,TGTGGCAGCAGCGCTAGCTACAGGGATGAGCGGTTCTTC
TRBJ2-3,TRBV5-1,TRBD1,few,CASIDRVSADTQYF,TGCGCCAGCATCGACAGGGTATCAGCAGATACGCAGTATTTT
TRBJ2-3,TRBV13,NA,NA,CASSPQAGPDTQFF,TGTGCCAGCAGTCCACAGGCAGGGCCAGATACGCAGTTTTTT
TRBJ2-7,TRBV6-6,NA,NA,CASSCSEQEQSYEQYF,TGTGCCAGCAGTTGCTCCGAGCAGGAACAATCCTACGAGCAGTACTTC
TRBJ2-3,TRBV18,NA,NA,CASLESATSTDTQYF,TGTGCCAGCTTAGAGAGCGCCACTAGCACAGATACGCAGTATTTT